The 15 T cell receptor beta chains below all came from one sample that was sequenced in a study of shared clonotypes between healthy human individuals. Sequenced by immunoSEQ multiplex PCR; TCRdb stores in-frame clones only, minus some. Seen here are some 450,000 clones, 60% to 80% observed once, and the top ten hold more than 10%. The sample taken for sequencing was PBMCs. These receptors originate from a middle-aged woman in good health. Some clones in this sample may be carry-over from other donors' samples.

CDR3 amino acids: CASIQEVNTEAFF. The DNA of the CDR3 is TGTGCCAGCATCCAGGAGGTGAACACTGAAGCTTTCTTT. This chain joins TRBV2 and TRBJ1-1; no clear D. Per the germline V gene, CDR1 is SNHLY and CDR2 is FYNNEI. The V end was cut by 7 bases, the J end by 0 bases, with 9 bases between. The CDR3 loop spans 13 amino acids.

Concerning this clone itself: One base separates it from a far larger clone, so it is likely a read error. V and J are TRBV4-1 and TRBJ2-1, with 9 bases that match TRBD2. V trimming: 4 bases; J trimming: 8 bases; junction bases outside the gene matches: 15. The CDR3 has 17 residues. The germline gives CDR1 MGHRA, CDR2 YSYEKL. The CDR3 coding sequence is TGCGCCAGCAGCCCCCGGGGTAGCGGGGGTAGTTTCCATGAGCAGTTCTTC. Translation gives CASSPRGSGGSFHEQFF.

The CDR3 loop is CASSLDGTSGIETQYF. In DNA, the CDR3 is TGCGCCAGCAGCTTGGATGGGACTAGCGGGATAGAGACCCAGTACTTC. This sequence joins TRBV5-1 and TRBJ2-5; 13 bases line up with TRBD2. V lost 0 bases, J lost 4 bases, and 3 bases stayed unmatched. Germline V gene sequence: CDR1 SGHRS, CDR2 YFSETQ. The CDR3 extends over 16 amino acids.

V gene TRBV21-1 combines with J gene TRBJ2-1; TRBD2, the table's D call, lacks a check against the DNA. TRBV21-1 is flagged as a pseudogene. This CDR3 has 16 amino acids. The DNA of the CDR3 is TGTGCCAGCAGTGATAGAGCGGGAGGTTCTTGCAATGAGCAGTTCTTC. This translates into CASSDRAGGSCNEQFF.

This clone was seen ten or more times. CDR3 in DNA: TGCGCCAGCAGCCTCGAGTCACGGACCTACGAGCAGTACTTC. Its translation: CASSLESRTYEQYF. The chain joins TRBV5-1 to TRBJ2-7, with D unclear. The CDR3 is 14 residues long. Trimming pared 4 bases from V and 2 bases from J, leaving 13 bases between. Germline V CDR1 and CDR2: SGHRS, YFSETQ.

The chain's CDR3 is CASSSGTGNYGYTF. The CDR3 DNA reads TGTGCCAGCAGCTCCGGGACAGGGAACTATGGCTACACCTTC. The V call is TRBV6-5, the J call TRBJ1-2; 9 nucleotides align to TRBD1. The germline gives CDR1 MNHEY, CDR2 SVGAGI. Losses at the gene ends were 6 bases for V and 2 bases for J; bases not matched to a gene: 4. CDR3 size: 14 residues.

As concerns this clone: A read error may be the cause here, since a much bigger clone is one base away. The CDR3 protein is CALSGILAEYYEQYF. CDR3 DNA sequence: TGTGCCCTCAGTGGTATCCTAGCGGAATACTACGAGCAGTACTTC. The chain links TRBV10-3 to TRBJ2-7; 7 bases map to TRBD2. The CDR3 consists of 15 residues. Germline loops: CDR1 ENHRY, CDR2 SYGVKD.

The rearrangement uses TRBV11-2 and TRBJ2-1; D unclear. Trimming stripped 0 bases from V and 4 bases from J, with 7 bases between. There are 14 residues in the CDR3. Germline V gene data show CDR1 as SGHAT and CDR2 as FQNNGV. In DNA, the CDR3 is TGTGCCAGCAGCTTAGACGCAAAATACAATGAGCAGTTCTTC. Translated, it gives CASSLDAKYNEQFF.

This rearrangement joins TRBV4-3 to TRBJ2-1; 11 bases align to TRBD2. Germline CDR1 is LGHNA and CDR2 is YSLEER. V shed 0 bases, J shed 8 bases, and the junction held 12 bases outside the gene matches. The CDR3 consists of 18 residues. The CDR3 region is CASSQDPPSGRSADEQFF. CDR3 DNA sequence: TGCGCCAGCAGCCAAGATCCCCCTAGCGGGAGGAGTGCGGATGAGCAGTTCTTC.

Remarks on this clone: This likely traces to a read error, being one base from a far larger clone. Other nucleotide sequences in the sample specify the same CDR3. CDR3 protein: CASSTPGFSGEQYF. For the CDR3, the DNA is TGTGCCAGCAGTACCCCCGGGTTCTCAGGCGAACAGTACTTC. The V gene is TRBV28, the J gene TRBJ2-7, with D unresolved. Per the germline V gene, CDR1 is MDHEN and CDR2 is SYDVKM. With 5 bases removed from V and 10 bases from J, the gap between germline ends came to 21 bases. This CDR3 has 14 amino acids. The whole variable domain, filled in from reference TRBV28 and TRBJ2-7, reads DVKVTQSSRYLVKRTGEKVFLECVQDMDHENMFWYRQDPGLGLRLIYFSYDVKMKEKGDIPEGYSVSREKKERFSLILESASTNQTSMYLCASSTPGFSGEQYFGPGTRLTVT.

Comments on this clone: At the DNA level, this CDR3 is encoded by other sequences in the same sample as well. The CDR3 is CASSLGTVYGYTF. DNA of the CDR3: TGCGCCAGCAGCTTGGGGACAGTTTATGGCTACACCTTC. This chain uses TRBV5-1 with TRBJ1-2; a weak D match, TRBD1 (6 bases). The CDR3 consists of 13 residues. V was cut by 0 bases and J by 5 bases, with 8 bases left in between. Germline CDR1 and CDR2: SGHRS and YFSETQ.

A note on this clone: Other DNA variants within this sample encode the same CDR3. V is TRBV5-1 and J is TRBJ2-1; 8 bases line up with TRBD2. Germline V gene data show CDR1 as SGHRS and CDR2 as YFSETQ. The V and J ends lost 4 bases and 3 bases, in that order; junction bases with no gene match: 6. The CDR3 has 15 amino acids. This CDR3 is CASSPSGSSYNEQFF. The DNA of the CDR3 is TGCGCCAGCAGCCCGAGCGGGAGCAGCTACAATGAGCAGTTCTTC.

This clone has a count of ten or more. At one of its ends the junction is not consistent with the germline gene, which may arise from a read error. The same CDR3 also results from other DNA sequences found in this sample. The genes are TRBV30 and TRBJ1-1; D possibly corresponds to TRBD1 (5 bases). Germline V gene data show CDR1 as GTSNPN and CDR2 as SVGIG (reference sequence). The CDR3 has 16 residues. The CDR3: CARRVGGGSANTEAFF. CDR3 nucleotide sequence: TGTGCCCGGAGGGTCGGGGGGGGAAGTGCGAACACTGAAGCTTTCTTT.

With respect to this clone: The missing conserved phenylalanine or tryptophan at the end of this CDR3 makes a read error likely. J is TRBJ2-3 and V is TRBV5-4; D unclear. This CDR3 has 12 amino acids. V gave up 4 bases and J gave up 0 bases, with 3 bases separating them. CDR1 is SGHNT and CDR2 is YYREEE in the germline V gene (reference sequence). The CDR3 reads CASSESTDTQYL. For the CDR3, the DNA is TGTGCCAGCAGCGAAAGCACAGATACGCAGTATCTT.

This clone has just a few counts. The genes are TRBV5-1 and TRBJ2-7, with a weak D call TRBD1 (6 bases). V was pared by 3 bases and J by 6 bases, with 16 bases between. Germline V gene sequence: CDR1 SGHRS, CDR2 YFSETQ. The CDR3 is made up of 14 amino acids. The CDR3 nucleotides are TGCGCCAGCAGCTCCGGCAGGGGAGATACCGAGCAGTACTTC. As protein: CASSSGRGDTEQYF.